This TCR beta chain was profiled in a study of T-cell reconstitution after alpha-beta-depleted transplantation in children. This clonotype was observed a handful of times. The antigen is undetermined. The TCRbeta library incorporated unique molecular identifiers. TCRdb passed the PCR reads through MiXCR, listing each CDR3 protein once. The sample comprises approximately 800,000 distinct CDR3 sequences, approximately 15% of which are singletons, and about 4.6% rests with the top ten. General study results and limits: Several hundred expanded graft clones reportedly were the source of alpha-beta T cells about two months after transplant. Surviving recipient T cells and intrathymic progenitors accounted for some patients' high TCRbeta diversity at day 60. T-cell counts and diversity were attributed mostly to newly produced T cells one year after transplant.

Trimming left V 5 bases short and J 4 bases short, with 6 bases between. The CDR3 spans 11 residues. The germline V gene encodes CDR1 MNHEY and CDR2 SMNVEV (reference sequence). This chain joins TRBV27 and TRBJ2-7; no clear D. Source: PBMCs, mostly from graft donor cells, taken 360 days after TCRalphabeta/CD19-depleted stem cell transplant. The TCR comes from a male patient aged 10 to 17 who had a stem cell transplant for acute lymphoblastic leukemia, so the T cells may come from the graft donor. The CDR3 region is CASSNQYEQYF. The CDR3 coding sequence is TGTGCCAGCAGTAACCAATACGAGCAGTACTTC.